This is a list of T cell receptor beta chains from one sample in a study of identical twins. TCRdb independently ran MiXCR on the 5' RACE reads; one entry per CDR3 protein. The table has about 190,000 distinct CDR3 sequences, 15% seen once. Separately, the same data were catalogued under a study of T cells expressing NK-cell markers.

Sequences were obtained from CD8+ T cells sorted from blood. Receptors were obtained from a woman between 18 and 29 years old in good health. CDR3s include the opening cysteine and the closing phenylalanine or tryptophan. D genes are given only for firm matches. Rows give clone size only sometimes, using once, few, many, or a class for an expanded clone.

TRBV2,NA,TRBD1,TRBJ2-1,TGTGCCAGCAGTGAAAATCCGGGACAGGGCAACAATGAGCAGTTCTTC,CASSENPGQGNNEQFF
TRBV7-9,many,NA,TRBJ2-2,TGTGCCAGCAGCTTAGGGACAGACACCGGGGAGCTGTTTTTT,CASSLGTDTGELFF
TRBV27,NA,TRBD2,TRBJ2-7,TGTGCCAGCAGCAACAGCGGGAGTGGGTACGAGCAGTACTTC,CASSNSGSGYEQYF
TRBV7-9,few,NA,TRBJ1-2,TGTGCCAGCAGCTTAGGGGGCCGTGGCTACACCTTC,CASSLGGRGYTF
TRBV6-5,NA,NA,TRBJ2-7,TGTGCCAGCAGTTCCACCTCCGAGCAGTACTTC,CASSSTSEQYF
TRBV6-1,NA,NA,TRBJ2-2,TGTGCCACCTCCTCGGGGAGAGCCGGGGAGCTGTTTTTT,CATSSGRAGELFF
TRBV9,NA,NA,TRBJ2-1,TGTGCCAGCAGCGTTTCCGGGACCCCGGCGGATGAGCAGTTCTTC,CASSVSGTPADEQFF
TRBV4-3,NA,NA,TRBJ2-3,TGCGCCAGCAGCCAAGCTGAGCGCAGCACAGATACGCAGTATTTT,CASSQAERSTDTQYF
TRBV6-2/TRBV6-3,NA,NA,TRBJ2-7,TGTGCCAGCAGTTACGCCAGCCGGGCCCCCTACGAGCAGTACTTC,CASSYASRAPYEQYF
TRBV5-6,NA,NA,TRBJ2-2,TGTGCCAACATCAAACCGGGACGGAGGAACACCGGGGAGCTGTTTTTT,CANIKPGRRNTGELFF
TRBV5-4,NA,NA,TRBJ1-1,TGTGCCAGCAGCGTTACAGGGACTGAAGCTTTCTTT,CASSVTGTEAFF
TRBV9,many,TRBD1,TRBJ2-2,TGTGCCAGCAGCGTAAAAGGGACAGCCACCGGGGAGCTGTTTTTT,CASSVKGTATGELFF
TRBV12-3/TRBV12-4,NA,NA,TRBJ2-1,TGTGCCAGCAGTAATGACTGGCCGGCGTTCTTC,CASSNDWPAFF
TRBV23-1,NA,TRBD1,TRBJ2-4,TGCGCCAGCAGCCTAAGGGACAGCAAACTAGCCAAAAACATTCAGTACTTC,CASSLRDSKLAKNIQYF
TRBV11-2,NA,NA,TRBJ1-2,TGTGCCAGCAGATCCCTGAACGGGGGACGGGGCTACACCTTC,CASRSLNGGRGYTF
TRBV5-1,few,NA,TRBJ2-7,TGCGCCAGCAGCTTGAGGGGGGGGCCCTCCTACGAGCAGTACTTC,CASSLRGGPSYEQYF
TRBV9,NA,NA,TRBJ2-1,TGTGCCAGCAGCGTAGAAGTGAGCGGTGACGATGAGCAGTTCTTC,CASSVEVSGDDEQFF
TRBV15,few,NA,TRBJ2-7,TGTGCCACCAGCGAGGGGCCCGAGCAGTACTTC,CATSEGPEQYF
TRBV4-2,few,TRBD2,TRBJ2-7,TGTGCCAGCAGCCAGCGGGGGGCGAGCTCCTACGAGCAGTACTTC,CASSQRGASSYEQYF
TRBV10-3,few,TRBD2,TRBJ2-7,TGTGCCATCGGACCGGGGGGGCCCTACGAGCAGTACTTC,CAIGPGGPYEQYF
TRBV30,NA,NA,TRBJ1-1,TGTGCCTGGACCGTGGGGGGGGGCACTGAAGCTTTCTTT,CAWTVGGGTEAFF
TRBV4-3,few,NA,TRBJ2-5,TGCGCCAGCAGCCAAGCTTCTGTTGGAGGGGAGACCCAGTACTTC,CASSQASVGGETQYF
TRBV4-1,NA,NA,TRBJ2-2,TGCGCCAGCAGCCAATGGGGGGACACCGGGGAGCTGTTTTTT,CASSQWGDTGELFF
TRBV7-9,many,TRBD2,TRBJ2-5,TGTGCCAGCACCCGCCTCAGGGTAGCGGGAGAGACCCAGTACTTC,CASTRLRVAGETQYF
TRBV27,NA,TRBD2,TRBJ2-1,TGTGCCAGCAGTTTCCTAGCGGCTAGCGGGGCCAATGAGCAGTTCTTC,CASSFLAASGANEQFF
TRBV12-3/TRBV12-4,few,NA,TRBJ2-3,TGTGCCAGCAGAATCTCAGATACGCAGTATTTT,CASRISDTQYF
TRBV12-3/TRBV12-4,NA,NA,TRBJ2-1,TGTGCCAGCAGTTTTTCCAGCAACAATGAGCAGTTCTTC,CASSFSSNNEQFF
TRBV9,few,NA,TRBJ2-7,TGTGCCAGCAGCCCAGGAGGGTTCGAGCAGTACTTC,CASSPGGFEQYF
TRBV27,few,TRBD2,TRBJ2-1,TGTGCCAGCAGGACCGGGACTAGCGGATACAATGAGCAGTTCTTC,CASRTGTSGYNEQFF
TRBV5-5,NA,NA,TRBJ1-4,TGTGCCAGCAGCCTAACTGACGGAAAACTGTTTTTT,CASSLTDGKLFF
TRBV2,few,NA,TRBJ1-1,TGTGCCACCATTAGGGGGAACACTGAAGCTTTCTTT,CATIRGNTEAFF
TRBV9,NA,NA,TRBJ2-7,TGTGCCAGCAGCGTCTCAGGTAGGGGGAGCGAGCAGTACTTC,CASSVSGRGSEQYF
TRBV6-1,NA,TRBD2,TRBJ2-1,TGTGCCAGCACCGGGGCGGGAGGCAATGAGCAGTTCTTC,CASTGAGGNEQFF
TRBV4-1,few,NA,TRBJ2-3,TGCGCCAGCAGCCTCTCCGTTTTTGCAGCGGGCGAGGAAGATACGCAGTATTTT,CASSLSVFAAGEEDTQYF
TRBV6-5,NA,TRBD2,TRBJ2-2,TGTGCCAGCAGTTACCTAGCGGGAGGGCCAGGCACCGGGGAGCTGTTTTTT,CASSYLAGGPGTGELFF
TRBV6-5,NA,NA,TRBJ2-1,TGTGCCAGCAGTTACTCACCCTCCATTAACAATGAGCAGTTCTTC,CASSYSPSINNEQFF
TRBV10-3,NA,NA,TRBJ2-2,TGTGCCATCAGTGAACTAGACAACACCGGGGAGCTGTTTTTT,CAISELDNTGELFF
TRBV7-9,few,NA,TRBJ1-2,TGTGCCAGCAGCTTAGGGGGGCGTGATGGTGGCTACACCTTC,CASSLGGRDGGYTF
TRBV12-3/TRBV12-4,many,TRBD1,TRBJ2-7,TGTGCCAGCAGTTCCGGGACAGGGTCCGAGCAGTACTTC,CASSSGTGSEQYF
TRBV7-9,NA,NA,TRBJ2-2,TGTGCCAGCAGCTCCTCCCAGGCGGCTAACCCGGCTGGGGAGCTGTTTTTT,CASSSSQAANPAGELFF
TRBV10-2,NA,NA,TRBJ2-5,TGCGCCAGCACCGAAGGCGGTGGTGGGACCCAGTACTTC,CASTEGGGGTQYF
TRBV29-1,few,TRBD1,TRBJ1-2,TGCAGCGTTGTTGGACAGGGGGGTCTGACTGGCTACACCTTC,CSVVGQGGLTGYTF
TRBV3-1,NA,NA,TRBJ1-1,TGTGCCAGCAGCCAAGATCGAGGGAAGGGTGGCACTGAAGCTTTCTTT,CASSQDRGKGGTEAFF
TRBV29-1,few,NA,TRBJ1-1,TGCAGCGTTGCGGGGGTTTTCTTT,CSVAGVFF
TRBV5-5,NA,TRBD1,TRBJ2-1,TGTGCCAGCAGACTAGAAGGGGGCATTATCTACAATGAGCAGTTCTTC,CASRLEGGIIYNEQFF
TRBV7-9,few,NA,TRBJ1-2,TGTGCCAGCAGCCAAAGGACACCCCACAATGGCTACACCTTC,CASSQRTPHNGYTF